The 32 T cell receptor beta chains below come from one sample, sequenced in a study of early T cells in non-severe SARS-CoV-2 infection. From the 5' RACE reads, TCRdb called clonotypes with MiXCR, one entry per CDR3 protein. The sample has roughly 69,000 distinct CDR3 sequences; approximately 9.1% are singletons. The specimen was whole blood, collected at baseline. The receptors were gathered from an adult who was a healthcare worker with PCR-confirmed SARS-CoV-2 infection or an uninfected control (not recorded which).

This clonotype has only a few counts. The chain couples TRBV4-2 to TRBJ2-1, with 8 positions matching TRBD2. V shed 0 bases, J shed 2 bases, and the junction held 6 bases outside the gene matches. The germline CDR1 and CDR2 sequences are LGHNA and YNFKEQ. This CDR3 has 17 amino acids. Written as DNA, the CDR3 is TGTGCCAGCAGCCAAGATCTGTACGGGAGGGCCTACAATGAGCAGTTCTTC. Translating gives CASSQDLYGRAYNEQFF.

This clonotype was counted between two and nine times. This rearrangement joins TRBV6-2 or TRBV6-3 to TRBJ2-1; 11 bases are shared with TRBD2. This CDR3 has 20 amino acids. The ends lost 5 bases at V and 2 bases at J; junction bases unmatched: 17. CDR1 MNHEY and CDR2 SVGEGT come from the germline V gene. The CDR3 DNA sequence: TGTGCCAGCAGTAGAACAACCTCTACTAGCGGGAGAGTGGCCTACAATGAGCAGTTCTTC. Its protein is CASSRTTSTSGRVAYNEQFF.

In its sample, this clonotype was seen a few times. The rearrangement uses TRBV27 and TRBJ2-4, with 10 positions matching TRBD2. Germline V gene data show CDR1 as MNHEY and CDR2 as SMNVEV (reference sequence). The CDR3 runs 16 residues. The V gene end was trimmed by 6 bases and the J gene end by 8 bases; junction bases not matched to a gene: 13. CDR3 protein: CASRLLAGGEGDIQYF. The DNA for the CDR3 is TGTGCCAGCAGGCTATTAGCGGGAGGAGAGGGGGACATTCAGTACTTC.

This clonotype was seen many times. CDR3 sequence (DNA): TGTGCCAGCAGCCTAGGGGGGCCCAATGAGCAGTTCTTC. Translation gives CASSLGGPNEQFF. This chain uses TRBV4-2 with TRBJ2-1; tentatively, D is TRBD1 or TRBD2 (6 bases each). V was clipped by 4 bases and J by 6 bases, with 10 bases between them. Germline CDR1 is LGHNA and CDR2 is YNFKEQ. This CDR3 spans 13 amino acids.

This clonotype has a count of ten or more. The J gene is TRBJ1-4, the V gene TRBV12-3 or TRBV12-4, with D tentatively TRBD1 (6 bases). Trimming stripped 4 bases from V and 6 bases from J, with 9 bases between. There are 13 residues in the CDR3. Written as DNA, the CDR3 is TGTGCCAGCAGTTGGGGACAAGATGAAAAACTGTTTTTT. Its translation: CASSWGQDEKLFF.

CDR3 DNA: TGTGCCAGCTCAGGAGGCGCGGGCTATGGCTACACCTTC. It yields the protein CASSGGAGYGYTF. The gene calls are TRBV7-3 and TRBJ1-2; no clear D. Trimming removed 8 bases at V and 4 bases at J, with 14 bases between. This CDR3 spans 13 amino acids. Germline V gives CDR1 SGHTA, CDR2 FQGTGA. The full variable domain, rest sourced from reference TRBV7-3 and TRBJ1-2, is GAGVSQTPSNKVTEKGKYVELRCDPISGHTALYWYRQSLGQGPEFLIYFQGTGAADDSGLPNDRFFAVRPEGSVSTLKIQRTERGDSAVYLCASSGGAGYGYTFGSGTRLTVV.

This clonotype has only a few counts. The chain joins TRBV27 to TRBJ2-6; tentatively, D is TRBD1 (6 bases). The ends were cut back, 6 bases at V and 0 bases at J, with 18 bases in the middle. CDR1 and CDR2 (germline): MNHEY, SMNVEV (reference sequence). This CDR3 contains 18 residues. The CDR3 nucleotides are TGTGCCAGCAGCACGATGCGGACAGCGAGCTCTGGGGCCAACGTCCTGACTTTC. It yields the protein CASSTMRTASSGANVLTF.

This clonotype appeared many times. The chain combines TRBV7-2 with TRBJ2-1, with a tentative D call TRBD1 (6 bases). Germline CDR1 and CDR2: SGHTA and FQGNSA. The CDR3 is 14 residues long. The V end was cut by 1 base, the J end by 5 bases, with 9 bases between. The CDR3 loop reads CASSLDRVDNEQFF. DNA of the CDR3: TGTGCCAGCAGCTTAGACAGGGTCGACAATGAGCAGTTCTTC.

This clonotype has at least ten counts. This sequence joins TRBV20-1 and TRBJ1-2; D uncertain. Germline CDR1 and CDR2: DFQATT and SNEGSKA (reference sequence). V was trimmed by 4 bases and J by 4 bases, leaving 10 bases between them. The CDR3 runs to 12 residues. CDR3 coding DNA: TGCAGTGCTACACCCCCCGGCTATGGCTACACCTTC. Its translation: CSATPPGYGYTF.

The sample holds a few counts of this clonotype. The rearrangement links TRBV5-1 to TRBJ1-2, with 8 bases matching TRBD1. Germline lookup yields CDR1 SGHRS and CDR2 YFSETQ. This CDR3 spans 16 amino acids. V gave up 1 base and J gave up 4 bases; unmatched junction bases: 9. CDR3 amino acids: CASSLRPGGASYGYTF. CDR3 in DNA: TGCGCCAGCAGCTTGAGGCCAGGGGGCGCGAGCTATGGCTACACCTTC.

The gene calls are TRBV3-1 and TRBJ1-3; D possibly corresponds to TRBD1 (5 bases). V lost 0 bases, J lost 0 bases, and 12 bases lay in between. This CDR3 is 17 amino acids long. The V gene's germline CDR1 is LGHDT and CDR2 YNNKEL (reference sequence). The CDR3 loop is CASSQEGTEDSGNTIYF. DNA for the CDR3: TGTGCCAGCAGCCAAGAGGGGACGGAAGACTCTGGAAACACCATATATTTT.

This clonotype turned up a few times. The rearrangement uses TRBV10-3 and TRBJ2-5; no clear D gene. Trimming took off 7 bases at V and 4 bases at J, with 16 bases between the two ends. The CDR3 sequence is 14 residues long. The V gene's germline CDR1 is ENHRY and CDR2 SYGVKD. CDR3 DNA: TGTGCCATCACCCCCGAACCCCACGGAGAGACCCAGTACTTC. It translates to CAITPEPHGETQYF.

This clonotype was counted ten times or more. The chain has TRBV5-1 and TRBJ1-1; a possible D gene is TRBD1 (5 bases). Trimming left V 4 bases short and J 2 bases short, with 15 bases between. Per germline, CDR1 SGHRS and CDR2 YFSETQ. This CDR3 comprises 15 residues. This CDR3 reads CASSPRSRGNTEAFF. As DNA, the CDR3 is TGCGCCAGCAGCCCCCGGTCTAGGGGTAACACTGAAGCTTTCTTT.

The V call is TRBV7-2, the J call TRBJ2-1; no definite D call. Looked up from germline, CDR1 is SGHTA and CDR2 is FQGNSA. The V end was cut by 1 base, the J end by 14 bases, with 15 bases between. The CDR3 length is 13 residues. CDR3 sequence: CASSLGVEPGKFF. CDR3 bases: TGTGCCAGCAGCTTAGGGGTCGAACCAGGAAAGTTCTTC.

The chain has TRBV29-1 and TRBJ1-1; 7 nucleotides align to TRBD1. V trimming: 8 bases; J trimming: 0 bases; junction bases outside the gene matches: 3. Looked up from germline, CDR1 is SQVTM and CDR2 is ANQGSEA. This CDR3 comprises 12 residues. CDR3 sequence: CSTGTVNTEAFF. DNA of the CDR3: TGCAGCACTGGGACAGTGAACACTGAAGCTTTCTTT. Looking up the rest from reference TRBV29-1 and TRBJ1-1 gives the full variable domain: SAVISQKPSRDICQRGTSLTIQCQVDSQVTMMFWYRQQPGQSLTLIATANQGSEATYESGFVIDKFPISRPNLTFSTLTVSNMSPEDSSIYLCSTGTVNTEAFFGQGTRLTVV.

This clonotype was counted between two and nine times. The chain joins TRBV6-5 to TRBJ1-2, with a tentative D call TRBD1 (6 bases). Germline assignment: CDR1 MNHEY and CDR2 SVGAGI. This CDR3 region has 15 residues. Trimming cost V 7 bases and J 4 bases, with 19 bases left between them. The chain's CDR3 is CASTPRRGSGYGYTF. The CDR3 bases are TGTGCCAGCACCCCCCGCAGGGGAAGCGGCTATGGCTACACCTTC.

This clonotype has at least ten counts. The CDR3 region has the DNA TGTGCCAGCAGCTTAGTAGCGGGATCCATAGATACGCAGTATTTT. Translating gives CASSLVAGSIDTQYF. The chain recombines TRBV7-9 with TRBJ2-3; 8 bases match TRBD2. The junction had 5 bases not matched to a gene; V was cut back by 1 base and J by 5 bases. Germline CDR1 reads SEHNR; CDR2 reads FQNEAQ (reference sequence). The CDR3 runs 15 residues.

There are many counts of this clonotype. The chain joins TRBV14 to TRBJ2-1; 10 bases match TRBD2. Germline CDR1 SGHDN, CDR2 FVKESK. V shed 2 bases and J 2 bases; nucleotides not matched to a gene: 6. This CDR3 has 17 amino acids. Written as DNA, the CDR3 is TGTGCCAGCAGCCAACCTTCTAGCGGGAGCCCCTACAATGAGCAGTTCTTC. Translation: CASSQPSSGSPYNEQFF.

The V gene is TRBV19, the J gene TRBJ2-1, with 9 bases aligning to TRBD2. The ends lost 7 bases at V and 3 bases at J; junction bases unmatched: 4. The CDR3 is 14 residues long. Germline loops: CDR1 LNHDA, CDR2 SQIVND (reference sequence). This chain's CDR3 is CASTVSGGYNEQFF. The CDR3 coding sequence is TGTGCCAGTACCGTTAGCGGGGGCTACAATGAGCAGTTCTTC.

This clonotype was found a few times. V usage is TRBV6-2 or TRBV6-3 and J usage is TRBJ2-7; D remains unclear. CDR1 and CDR2 from the germline V gene are MNHEY and SVGEGT. The length of the CDR3 is 15 residues. Trimming removed 6 bases at V and 5 bases at J, with 20 bases between. The CDR3 DNA follows: TGTGCCAGCAGATACCCCGTTGAAAAAGGCAACGAGCAGTACTTC. This gives the protein CASRYPVEKGNEQYF.

This clonotype has ten or more counts. The chain recombines TRBV28 with TRBJ2-7; 9 nucleotides align to TRBD1. Trimming at V came to 2 bases and at J to 3 bases, leaving 8 bases not matched to a gene. CDR3 length equals 16 residues. Germline loops: CDR1 MDHEN, CDR2 SYDVKM. DNA of the CDR3: TGTGCCAGCAGTTTAGAGGGACAGGGCGAGGGCTACGAGCAGTACTTC. Protein: CASSLEGQGEGYEQYF.

This clonotype has just a few counts. The CDR3 DNA sequence: TGCAGCGTTGCACGGGGTGCAGATACGCAGTATTTT. Its protein is CSVARGADTQYF. The rearrangement links TRBV29-1 to TRBJ2-3; perhaps TRBD2 as D (5 bases). V shed 4 bases and J shed 4 bases, with 9 bases lying between them. Per germline, CDR1 SQVTM and CDR2 ANQGSEA. This CDR3 is 12 amino acids long.

This chain uses TRBV9 with TRBJ1-2, with a weak D call TRBD1 (5 bases). There are 16 residues in the CDR3. Looked up from germline, CDR1 is SGDLS and CDR2 is YYNGEE. The V end lost 0 bases, the J end lost 6 bases, and 18 bases lay between the germline ends. CDR3 sequence reads: CASSVAAIGAGHGYTF. For the CDR3, the DNA is TGTGCCAGCAGCGTAGCTGCGATTGGGGCAGGTCATGGCTACACCTTC.

The sample holds a few counts of this clonotype. The chain joins TRBV28 to TRBJ2-2; no reliable D call. Germline V gives CDR1 MDHEN, CDR2 SYDVKM. This CDR3 spans 14 amino acids. V dropped 6 bases and J dropped 4 bases, with 12 bases sitting between them. The CDR3 DNA is TGTGCCAGCAGACCTTTAGCCATCACCGGGGAGCTGTTTTTT. It yields the protein CASRPLAITGELFF.

In this sample, this clonotype turned up a few times. This chain links TRBV7-9 with TRBJ2-3, with D unresolved. The V end lost 5 bases, the J end lost 6 bases, and 6 bases lay between the germline ends. From germline, CDR1 is SEHNR and CDR2 FQNEAQ (reference sequence). This CDR3 is built from 11 residues. The CDR3 bases are TGTGCCAGCAGCCTCGACGATACGCAGTATTTT. This translates into CASSLDDTQYF. Full variable domain (missing parts from reference TRBV7-9 and TRBJ2-3): DTGVSQNPRHKITKRGQNVTFRCDPISEHNRLYWYRQTLGQGPEFLTYFQNEAQLEKSRLLSDRFSAERPKGSFSTLEIQRTEQGDSAMYLCASSLDDTQYFGPGTRLTVL.

The rearrangement joins TRBV20-1 to TRBJ2-7; the D is unclear. The V and J ends lost 6 bases and 3 bases respectively, with 9 bases between them. The CDR3 contains 11 residues. Germline lookup yields CDR1 DFQATT and CDR2 SNEGSKA (reference sequence). The CDR3 region has the DNA TGCAGTGCCCAATTCAACTACGAGCAGTACTTC. Protein: CSAQFNYEQYF.

This clonotype occurred a few times. The V gene is TRBV4-3, the J gene TRBJ2-5, with 11 positions matching TRBD2. Germline values: CDR1 LGHNA, CDR2 YSLEER. There are 16 residues in the CDR3. Trimming removed 2 bases from V and 6 bases from J; junction bases left unmatched: 8. CDR3: CASSQSTSGSGKTQYF. The CDR3, as DNA: TGCGCCAGCAGCCAATCCACTAGCGGGAGTGGGAAGACCCAGTACTTC.

As to this clonotype: Given a much more abundant clone one base away, this may be a read error. This chain joins TRBV3-1 and TRBJ2-7; 7 bases are a match to TRBD1. V was clipped by 5 bases and J by 8 bases; unmatched bases: 9. Per the germline V gene, CDR1 is LGHDT and CDR2 is YNNKEL (reference sequence). The CDR3 covers 13 residues. Written as DNA, the CDR3 is TGTGCCAGCAGCAACAACAGGGGAAAGAAGCAGTACTTC. This gives the protein CASSNNRGKKQYF.

This clonotype turned up a few times. V gene TRBV25-1 combines with J gene TRBJ2-5; no clear D. Germline lookup yields CDR1 MGHDK and CDR2 SYGVNS. Trimming removed 8 bases at V and 5 bases at J, with 15 bases between. This CDR3 has 13 amino acids. The CDR3 DNA follows: TGTGCCAGCCTTCCCTTTCGTGCTGAGACCCAGTACTTC. As protein: CASLPFRAETQYF.

This clonotype was seen at least ten times. The CDR3 nucleotides are TGTGCCAGCAGCGCGGGACGGTACAATGAGCAGTTCTTC. Amino acid sequence: CASSAGRYNEQFF. The chain has TRBV9 and TRBJ2-1, with D perhaps being TRBD1 or TRBD2 (5 bases each). Germline V CDR1 and CDR2: SGDLS, YYNGEE. The V end was cut by 3 bases, the J end by 4 bases, with 8 bases between. The CDR3 covers 13 residues.

The table lists this clonotype with a few counts. V is TRBV10-3 and J is TRBJ2-1; 10 bases fit TRBD1. Unmatched junction bases numbered 7, after V lost 0 bases and J lost 8 bases. CDR3 length: 16 amino acids. Germline loops: CDR1 ENHRY, CDR2 SYGVKD. The CDR3 spells CAISESIPGTGDEQFF. The CDR3 DNA reads as TGTGCCATCAGTGAGTCGATCCCTGGGACAGGGGATGAGCAGTTCTTC.

The genes are TRBV4-3 and TRBJ2-5; no firm D call. V dropped 0 bases and J dropped 1 base, with 12 bases sitting between them. This CDR3 is 16 amino acids long. Germline CDR1 and CDR2: LGHNA and YSLEER. The CDR3 loop reads CASSQEAADLQETQYF. CDR3 DNA sequence: TGCGCCAGCAGCCAAGAGGCGGCCGACCTCCAAGAGACCCAGTACTTC.